The 17 T cell receptor beta chains given below trace back to one sample, sequenced in a study of CD8 T cells in ankylosing spondylitis. MiXCR, run by TCRdb on the 5' RACE reads, gives a single entry per CDR3 protein. The profile shows some 250,000 distinct CDR3 sequences, 20% to 30% of them singletons. Input material: blood, either unsorted or a sorted T cell fraction (not recorded which). The receptors come from a male donor with ankylosing spondylitis or in good health (not recorded which).

This clonotype was picked up a small number of times. The chain uses TRBV27 and TRBJ2-1; D not resolved. The CDR3 sequence is 13 residues long. Germline loops: CDR1 MNHEY, CDR2 SMNVEV (reference sequence). V gave up 5 bases and J gave up 4 bases, with 9 bases separating them. This CDR3 reads CASSPSPYNEQFF. For the CDR3, the DNA is TGTGCCAGCAGTCCTTCCCCATACAATGAGCAGTTCTTC.

This clonotype was seen many times. The chain has TRBV9 and TRBJ2-3; either TRBD1 or TRBD2 may supply D (5 bases each). V was clipped by 7 bases and J by 4 bases, with 19 bases between them. Germline V gene data show CDR1 as SGDLS and CDR2 as YYNGEE. The length of the CDR3 is 15 residues. CDR3 loop: CASPGTYTYPDTQYF. The DNA of the CDR3 is TGTGCCAGCCCCGGGACCTATACATACCCAGATACGCAGTATTTT.

This clonotype was seen a few times. The J gene is TRBJ2-5, the V gene TRBV12-3 or TRBV12-4, with D perhaps TRBD1 or TRBD2 (5 bases each). The length of the CDR3 is 16 residues. The ends were cut back, 1 base at V and 5 bases at J, with 17 bases in the middle. CDR3 in DNA: TGTGCCAGCAGTTTAGAGAATAGAGGGGCTCTGGAGACCCAGTACTTC. It codes for CASSLENRGALETQYF.

This clonotype was found a few times. V usage is TRBV12-3 or TRBV12-4 and J usage is TRBJ2-7; 8 bases map to TRBD2. V shed 4 bases and J 2 bases; nucleotides not matched to a gene: 7. The CDR3 is made up of 15 amino acids. CDR3 coding DNA: TGTGCCAGCAGTTCGAGAGCGGGGGCCCCCTACGAGCAGTACTTC. It codes for CASSSRAGAPYEQYF.

The table lists this clonotype with a few counts. In DNA, the CDR3 is TGCAGTGCTCCTCCATTCGAGACAGGCGTCTACACCTTC. This gives the protein CSAPPFETGVYTF. The chain links TRBV20-1 to TRBJ1-2, with D maybe TRBD1 (6 bases). V was pared by 5 bases and J by 10 bases, with 20 bases between. There are 13 residues in the CDR3. The germline V gene has CDR1 DFQATT and CDR2 SNEGSKA (reference sequence).

This clonotype was counted a few times. The V call is TRBV20-1, the J call TRBJ2-7; D remains unclear. Between the trimmed V and J ends, which lost 0 bases and 7 bases, there was a span of 13 bases. This CDR3 has 13 amino acids. Germline lookup yields CDR1 DFQATT and CDR2 SNEGSKA (reference sequence). DNA for the CDR3: TGCAGTGCTAGAGATCGGGCCTCTAGGGAGCAGTACTTC. Amino acids: CSARDRASREQYF.

This chain uses TRBV12-3 or TRBV12-4 with TRBJ2-3; D call uncertain. The V gene lost 7 bases and the J gene lost 0 bases, with 14 bases spanning the gap. This CDR3 has 15 amino acids. The CDR3 nucleotides are TGTGCCAGCACCCTGAGTTGGGCTAGCACAGATACGCAGTATTTT. It translates to CASTLSWASTDTQYF.

This clonotype showed up just a few times. The chain couples TRBV12-3 or TRBV12-4 to TRBJ2-1, with 9 bases that match TRBD2. Trimming removed 2 bases from V and 8 bases from J; junction bases left unmatched: 13. This CDR3 comprises 17 residues. In DNA form, the CDR3 reads TGTGCCAGCAGTTTACGCGTTTCCAGCGGGGGGACCTATGAGCAGTTCTTC. As protein: CASSLRVSSGGTYEQFF.

The chain has TRBV6-1 and TRBJ2-3; D gene ambiguous. V was cut by 7 bases and J by 3 bases, with 14 bases left in between. Germline lookup yields CDR1 MNHNS and CDR2 SASEGT. The CDR3 consists of 14 residues. CDR3 in DNA: TGTGCCAGCAACCCAGACGAATTGACAGATACGCAGTATTTT. This gives the protein CASNPDELTDTQYF.

The V gene is TRBV20-1, the J gene TRBJ2-3, with 7 positions matching TRBD2. This CDR3 comprises 14 residues. J gave up 2 bases and V 3 bases, and 5 bases lay outside the gene matches. Germline values: CDR1 DFQATT, CDR2 SNEGSKA (reference sequence). The CDR3 DNA reads TGCAGTGCTAGCAAGGCGGGAGTCACAGATACGCAGTATTTT. It codes for CSASKAGVTDTQYF.

This chain connects TRBV20-1 to TRBJ2-1; tentatively, D is TRBD1 or TRBD2 (5 bases each). This CDR3 comprises 12 residues. Per germline, CDR1 DFQATT and CDR2 SNEGSKA (reference sequence). Trimming took 6 bases from V and 5 from J, leaving 11 bases between them. DNA for the CDR3: TGCAGTGCCGGAAGGGGACACAATGAGCAGTTCTTC. It translates to CSAGRGHNEQFF.

This clonotype was counted at least ten times. V usage is TRBV12-3 or TRBV12-4 and J usage is TRBJ1-2; 7 bases match TRBD1. V lost 6 bases and J lost 8; bases outside the gene matches: 6. This CDR3 spans 12 amino acids. CDR3 DNA: TGTGCCAGCAGCGACAGGGTGCGCGGCTACACCTTC. It is translated as CASSDRVRGYTF.

This clonotype was seen ten or more times. This chain uses TRBV29-1 with TRBJ2-6; 9 bases align to TRBD1. This CDR3 spans 16 amino acids. J was trimmed by 4 bases and V by 5 bases; bases with no gene match: 9. Germline loops: CDR1 SQVTM, CDR2 ANQGSEA. The CDR3 reads CSVPTGQGTGANVLTF. In DNA form, the CDR3 reads TGCAGCGTTCCTACGGGACAGGGAACAGGGGCCAACGTCCTGACTTTC.

At least ten counts were recorded for this clonotype. The chain employs TRBV29-1 and TRBJ2-7; 9 bases are shared with TRBD1. The V segment lost 6 bases and the J segment 12 bases; nucleotides outside the gene matches: 9. The CDR3 runs to 11 residues. The germline V gene encodes CDR1 SQVTM and CDR2 ANQGSEA. CDR3 region: CSVLTGGDGYF. In DNA form, the CDR3 reads TGCAGCGTACTTACAGGGGGCGATGGGTACTTC.

With respect to this clonotype: Germline is not matched at one junction end, which may reflect a read error. V is TRBV11-2 and J is TRBJ2-3, with D possibly matching TRBD2 (6 bases). The CDR3 extends over 18 amino acids. The V gene's germline CDR1 is SGHAT and CDR2 FQNNGV. The CDR3 bases are TGTGCCAGCAGCCCATTGGCGGGGCGACTACTGAGCACAGATAGGCAGTATTTT. Translated: CASSPLAGRLLSTDRQYF.

The chain is built from TRBV7-9 and TRBJ2-4; TRBD1 aligns across 8 bases. Germline lookup yields CDR1 SEHNR and CDR2 FQNEAQ (reference sequence). The CDR3 has 14 amino acids. V dropped 1 base and J dropped 9; count of bases not matched to a gene: 5. The CDR3 region is CASSLGTGSIIQYF. Here the CDR3 DNA reads TGTGCCAGCAGCTTAGGGACAGGGAGTATCATTCAGTACTTC. Full variable domain (remainder filled in from reference TRBV7-9 and TRBJ2-4): DTGVSQNPRHKITKRGQNVTFRCDPISEHNRLYWYRQTLGQGPEFLTYFQNEAQLEKSRLLSDRFSAERPKGSFSTLEIQRTEQGDSAMYLCASSLGTGSIIQYFGAGTRLSVL.

This clonotype came up a few times. The chain is built from TRBV7-9 and TRBJ2-7; TRBD2 agrees at 7 bases. This CDR3 has 14 residues. Germline V gene sequence: CDR1 SEHNR, CDR2 FQNEAQ (reference sequence). Germline trimming cut 5 bases from V and 3 bases from J; bases unmatched to any gene: 7. The CDR3 DNA reads TGTGCCAGCAGCATAAGGGGAGGGATCTACGAGCAGTACTTC. Translation gives CASSIRGGIYEQYF.